This TCR beta chain was identified in a study of cytomegalovirus exposure and HLA in healthy donors (dated by TCRdb to between 2016 and 2019). For context, the study as a whole: An earlier analysis of about 530 of the donors reported approximately 260 Gb of sequence data and 90 million to 120 million unique TCR beta sequences obtained from roughly 170 million T cells. To predict cytomegalovirus infection status, the study combined high-throughput TCR immunosequencing, statistical association of individual TCRs with disease status, and machine learning. A separate validation cohort of roughly 110 different subjects was used in addition to the 666-subject first cohort. To decide whether each TCR beta V gene segment behaved as functional or pseudogenic, an earlier analysis of some 580 of the donors relied on high-throughput TCR beta sequencing. The study profiled the T cell repertoires of around 700 subjects by immunosequencing and related them to cytomegalovirus serostatus. Typing coverage varied by locus: roughly 629-640 donors for A, B, C, DRB1 and DQB1; some 520 for DQA1; around 610 for DPA1; roughly 470 for DPB1. A later analysis re-analyzed previously published TCR beta repertoires from roughly 630 donors and added high-resolution HLA genotyping to study TCR occurrence patterns. Several DR-DQ haplotypes were treated as single units for association and clustering because of strong linkage in the cohort. About 310 gigabases of sequencing data and around 87 million unique TCR sequences were included in an early release covering about 620 HLA-typed donors. Among the roughly 380 genotyped donors, approximately 81% belonged to the genetic ancestry cluster associated with self-reported Caucasian donors. Both class I and class II loci were covered by HLA typing, at four-digit resolution. All discovery cohort repertoires had been generated on a single sequencing platform. The study aimed to test whether signatures of past pathogen exposure could be identified by cataloging public T cell receptors. Across 398 genotyped donors of the cohort, an average of 235,054 unique TCR beta nucleotide sequences per donor were sequenced, and around 19% of those sequences were non-productive. Donor age, sex, ethnicity and CMV serostatus were collected together with the repertoire data. The later analysis used no new phenotypic data to find candidate immune exposures, relying instead on TCR beta sequences and their occurrence across donors. A later genetic analysis took genome-wide SNP genotypes for about three fifths of the roughly 670 donors and used that subset as a discovery cohort. The study at large found these results: The study gave a list of under 200 TCR beta chains associated with cytomegalovirus. Strong co-occurrence of HLA alleles, especially DR and DQ, made assigning TCR associations to individual alleles difficult. Correlated functional status among segregating V segments might be attributable to linkage disequilibrium, but an unknown experimental factor could not be ruled out. Because some donors lacked HLA typing at each locus, the association tests relied only on the typed subset. The cohort was sequenced for TCR beta chains only, and without alpha or paired-chain data the features that could be detected were limited. Several of the top co-occurrence clusters appeared to be linked to parvovirus B19, influenza, CMV and Epstein-Barr virus, according to a later analysis. Some IMGT-functional V segments, including TRBV6-2 and TRBV6-3, could not be told apart with the 87-base-pair reads, so those segments were excluded. In an earlier analysis of approximately 600 of the donors, most TCR beta V segments were observed in productive rearrangements about 90% or about 30% of the time, broadly matching IMGT annotations. A further reported finding was that TCR beta sequences accurately predicted the HLA-A and HLA-B alleles for most subjects in the first cohort. In a later analysis, HLA-associated TCR beta chains showed more clonal expansion and lower generation probabilities than non-associated chains that were equally common. A later genetic analysis associated a missense DCLRE1C variant with V-gene and J-gene trimming of TCR beta chains, and an independent cohort replicated the association. The classifier was reported to diagnose cytomegalovirus status with high specificity and sensitivity in both the original cohort and the validation cohort. Three of the identified cytomegalovirus-associated TCR beta chains were confirmed in vitro to be specific for cytomegalovirus antigens. The sequencing pipeline was judged likely to have produced a cluster of highly shared sequence variants as a technical artifact. While some public TCRs were present in many individuals, most TCR sequences turned up only very rarely across donors. In a later analysis, around 15,000 TCR beta sequences were associated with specific HLA alleles at a false discovery rate of 0.05. Because counts were too low, 15 to 20 rarely observed V segments, including chromosome 9 orphons, were excluded from the earlier analysis of under 650 of the donors. Most CMV-associated TCR beta chains appeared to be HLA-restricted in a later analysis, and the HLA associations seemed to be driven largely by CMV exposure. Compared with the approximately 600-donor mean, donors in an Asian-associated ancestry cluster had fewer N-insertions in productive TCRs, according to a later genetic analysis. CMV serostatus was the only immune exposure information available for the cohort. A later analysis found that TCR association rates varied across HLA loci, with DRB1 alleles showing the most associated TCRs and HLA-C alleles the fewest. Sequencing depth was assumed to be roughly uniform across donors in the presence/absence analyses, though that assumption may not hold. It was suggested by the authors that the approach could potentially be generalized to other disease states and immunological phenotypes.

The cohort consisted of hundreds of healthy bone marrow donors. At the time of sampling, all cohort members were nominally healthy, though unrecorded immune exposures were likely present. The donor tested CMV seronegative, placing the donor among the 300 to 450 seronegative members of the cohort. A peripheral blood sample was provided by each donor, and peripheral blood mononuclear cells were used for TCR beta sequencing. Genomic DNA was extracted from the blood cell samples with the Qiagen DNeasy Blood Extraction Kit. Trimming takes 5 bases from V and 6 bases from J, and the germline ends sit 24 bases apart. CDR3 length: 17 amino acids, cysteine to phenylalanine. Here the CDR3 DNA is all that survives: 51 bases in frame from base 1. CDR1 and CDR2, looked up from the germline V gene, are SGHTA and FQGTGA. Library generation was performed with the immunoSEQ multiplex PCR assay. For the multiplex PCR, a mixture combining 60 forward primers for TCR Vbeta segments and 13 reverse primers for TCR Jbeta segments was used. The CDR3 region of rearranged TCR beta genes was amplified from genomic DNA by a multiplex PCR assay. On the Illumina HiSeq System, the amplified TCR beta libraries were sequenced as 87-base-pair reads. Per the original workflow: A later analysis counted tens of millions of unique TCR beta chains across the 650 to 700 repertoires, and around 9.9 million of these chains were shared by at least two donors. Raw reads were error-corrected and collapsed into unique sequences by a nearest-neighbor algorithm in which closely related sequences were merged to remove PCR and sequencing errors. Alignment of CDR3 sequences to IMGT reference sequences was used to assign V, D and J gene segments. Each retained sequence needed at least a six-nucleotide match to both a V gene segment and a J gene segment. Rearrangements were classified as productive when the CDR3 lacked stop codons and remained in frame with V and J, and all other rearrangements were classified as non-productive. Following IMGT convention, CDR3 was defined as the stretch from the second conserved V-encoded cysteine up to the conserved J-encoded phenylalanine. The earlier analysis of roughly 590 of the donors excluded sequences that lacked an unambiguous match to a single V gene segment. An earlier analysis of 500 to 700 of the donors classified V segments as functional when productive rearrangements were above 56.7% and as segregating when the standard deviation between donors was above 5%. A statistical classification framework was built for diagnosing cytomegalovirus status from the catalog of TCR beta chain sequences. V and J gene assignment, in a later analysis, came from comparing TCR nucleotide sequences with IMGT/GENE-DB human TR gene sequences. A later analysis assigned CDR3 sequences and most-parsimonious VDJ recombination scenarios with the TCRdist pipeline. In a later analysis, each TCR beta chain was defined by its CDR3 amino acid sequence together with its V-gene family, and reads lacking a unique V-gene family were excluded. To address suspected cross-contamination and a sequencing artifact, a later analysis removed 592 highly shared, low-generation-probability nucleotide sequences. In a later analysis, a clonal expansion index was calculated for each public chain from normalized within-repertoire ranks of inferred template counts. Generation probabilities in a later analysis came from a VDJ recombination model fitted to out-of-frame rearrangements, and those results were checked against IGoR. Hypergeometric tests were used in a later analysis to score TCR-TCR, TCR-HLA and TCR-CMV co-occurrence, with a repertoire-size bias correction applied to the TCR pairs. A later analysis estimated false discovery rates by permuting HLA or CMV assignments 20 times. In a later analysis, co-occurring TCRs were grouped with DBSCAN, and TCRdist sequence similarity was added when clustering was performed within HLA-allele-positive subsets. Repertoires with fewer than 30,000 or more than 120,000 public chains, plus five repertoires with anomalous nucleotide sharing, were excluded from co-occurrence clustering. The table was pulled from immuneACCESS by TCRdb, which kept in-frame rearrangements only. Such tables lose some clones; where checked, under half of the loss comes from unresolved V genes, and the rest has no known cause. V and J calls and clone size come straight from that table; D and trimming were deduced from the DNA. The sample table contains about 150,000 clones; only one count was recorded for around four fifths of them. Clones ranked in the top ten supply about 2.6% of the sample.

On this clone itself: No cognate antigen has been identified for it. It has no much larger one-base neighbor in the sample; base qualities were not kept.

The chain links TRBV7-3 with TRBJ2-3; TRBD2 is possibly the D segment (6 matching bases). The sequenced material came from PBMCs. The source is a boy younger than 10 in good health and CMV-seronegative. The CDR3 region has the sequence CASSPLSLSGVRDTQYF. The base sequence is TGTGCCAGCAGCCCGCTCAGCTTGTCGGGGGTTAGGGATACGCAGTATTTT.